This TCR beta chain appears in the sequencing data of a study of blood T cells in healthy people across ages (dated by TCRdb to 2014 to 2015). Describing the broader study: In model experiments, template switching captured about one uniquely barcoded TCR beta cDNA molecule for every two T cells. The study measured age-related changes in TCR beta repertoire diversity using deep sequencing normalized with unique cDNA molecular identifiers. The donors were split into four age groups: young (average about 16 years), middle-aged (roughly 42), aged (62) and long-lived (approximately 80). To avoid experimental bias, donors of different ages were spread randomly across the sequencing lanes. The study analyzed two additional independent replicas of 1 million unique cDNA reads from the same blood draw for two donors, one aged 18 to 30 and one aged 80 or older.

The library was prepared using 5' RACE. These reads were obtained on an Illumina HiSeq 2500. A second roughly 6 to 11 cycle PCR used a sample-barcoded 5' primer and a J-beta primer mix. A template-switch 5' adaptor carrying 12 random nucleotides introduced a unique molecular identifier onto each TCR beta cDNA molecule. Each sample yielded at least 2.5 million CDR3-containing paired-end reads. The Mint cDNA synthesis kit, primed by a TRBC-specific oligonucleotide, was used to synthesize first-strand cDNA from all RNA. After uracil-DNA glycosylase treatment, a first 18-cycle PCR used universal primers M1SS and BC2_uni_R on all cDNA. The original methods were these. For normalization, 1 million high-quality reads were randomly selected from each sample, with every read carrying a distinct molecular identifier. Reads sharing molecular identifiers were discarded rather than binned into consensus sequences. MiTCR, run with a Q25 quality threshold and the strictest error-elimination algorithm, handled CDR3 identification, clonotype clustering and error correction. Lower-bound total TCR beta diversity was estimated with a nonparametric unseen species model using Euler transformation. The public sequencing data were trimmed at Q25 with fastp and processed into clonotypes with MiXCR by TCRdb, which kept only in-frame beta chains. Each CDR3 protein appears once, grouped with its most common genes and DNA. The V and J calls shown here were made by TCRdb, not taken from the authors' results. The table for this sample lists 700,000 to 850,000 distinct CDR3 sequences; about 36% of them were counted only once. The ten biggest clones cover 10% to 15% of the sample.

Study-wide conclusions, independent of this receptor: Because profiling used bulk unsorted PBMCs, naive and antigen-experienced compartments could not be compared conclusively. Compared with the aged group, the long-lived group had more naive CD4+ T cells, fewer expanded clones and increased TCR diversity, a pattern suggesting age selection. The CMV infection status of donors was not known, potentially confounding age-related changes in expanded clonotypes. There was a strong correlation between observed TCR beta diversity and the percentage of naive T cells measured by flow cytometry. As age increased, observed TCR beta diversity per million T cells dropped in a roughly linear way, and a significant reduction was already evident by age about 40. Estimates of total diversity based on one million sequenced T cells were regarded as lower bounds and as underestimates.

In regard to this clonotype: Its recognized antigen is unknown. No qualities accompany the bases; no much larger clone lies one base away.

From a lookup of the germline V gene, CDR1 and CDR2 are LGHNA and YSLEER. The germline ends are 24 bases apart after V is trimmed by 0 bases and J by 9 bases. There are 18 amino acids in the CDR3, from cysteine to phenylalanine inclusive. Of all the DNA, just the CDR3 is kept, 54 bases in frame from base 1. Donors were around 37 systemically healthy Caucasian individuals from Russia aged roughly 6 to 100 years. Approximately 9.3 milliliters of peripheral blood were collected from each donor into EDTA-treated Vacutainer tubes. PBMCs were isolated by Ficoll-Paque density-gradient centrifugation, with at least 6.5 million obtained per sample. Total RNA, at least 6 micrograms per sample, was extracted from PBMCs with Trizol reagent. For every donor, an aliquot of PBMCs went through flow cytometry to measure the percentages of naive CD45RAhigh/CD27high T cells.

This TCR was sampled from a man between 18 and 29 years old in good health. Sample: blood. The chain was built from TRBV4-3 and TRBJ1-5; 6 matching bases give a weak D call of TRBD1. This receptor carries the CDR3 CASSQDWWGGQHGWPQHF. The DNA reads TGCGCCAGCAGCCAAGATTGGTGGGGGGGGCAGCACGGATGGCCCCAGCATTTT.